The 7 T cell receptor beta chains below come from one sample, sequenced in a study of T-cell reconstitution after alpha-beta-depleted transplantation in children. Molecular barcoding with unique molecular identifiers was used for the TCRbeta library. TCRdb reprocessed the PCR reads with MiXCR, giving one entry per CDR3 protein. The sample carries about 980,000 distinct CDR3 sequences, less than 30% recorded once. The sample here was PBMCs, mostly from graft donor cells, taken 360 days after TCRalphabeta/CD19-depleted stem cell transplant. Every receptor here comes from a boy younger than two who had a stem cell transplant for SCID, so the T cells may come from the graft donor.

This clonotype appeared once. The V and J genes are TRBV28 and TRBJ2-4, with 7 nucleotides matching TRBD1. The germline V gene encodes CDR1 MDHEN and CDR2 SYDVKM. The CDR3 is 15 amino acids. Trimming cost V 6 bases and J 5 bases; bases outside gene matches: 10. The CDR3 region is CASSWDRDRENIQYF. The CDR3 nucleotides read TGTGCCAGCAGCTGGGACCGGGACAGAGAAAACATTCAGTACTTC. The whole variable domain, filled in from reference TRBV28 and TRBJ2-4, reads DVKVTQSSRYLVKRTGEKVFLECVQDMDHENMFWYRQDPGLGLRLIYFSYDVKMKEKGDIPEGYSVSREKKERFSLILESASTNQTSMYLCASSWDRDRENIQYFGAGTRLSVL.

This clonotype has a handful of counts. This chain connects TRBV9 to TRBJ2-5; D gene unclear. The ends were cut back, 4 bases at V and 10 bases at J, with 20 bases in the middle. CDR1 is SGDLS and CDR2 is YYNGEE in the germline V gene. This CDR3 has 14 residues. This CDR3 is CASSPRGQIEDQYF. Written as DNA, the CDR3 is TGTGCCAGCAGCCCCCGCGGCCAAATTGAGGACCAGTACTTC.

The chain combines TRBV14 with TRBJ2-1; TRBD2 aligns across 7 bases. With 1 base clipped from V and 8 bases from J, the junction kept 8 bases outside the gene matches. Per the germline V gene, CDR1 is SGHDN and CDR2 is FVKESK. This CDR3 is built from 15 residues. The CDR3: CASSQVGLTGHEQFF. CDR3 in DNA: TGTGCCAGCAGCCAAGTGGGACTAACCGGCCATGAGCAGTTCTTC.

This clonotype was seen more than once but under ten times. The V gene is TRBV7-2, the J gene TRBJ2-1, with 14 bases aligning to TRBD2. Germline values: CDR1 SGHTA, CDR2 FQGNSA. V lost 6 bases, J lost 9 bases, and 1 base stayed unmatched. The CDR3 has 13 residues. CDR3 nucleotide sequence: TGTGCCAGCAGGACTAGCGGGGGGGGTGAGCAGTTCTTC. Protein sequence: CASRTSGGGEQFF.

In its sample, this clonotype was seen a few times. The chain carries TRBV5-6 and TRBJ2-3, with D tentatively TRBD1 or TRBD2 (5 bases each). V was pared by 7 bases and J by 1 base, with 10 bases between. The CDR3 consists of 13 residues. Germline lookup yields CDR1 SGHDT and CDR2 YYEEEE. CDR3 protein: CASARGGTDTQYF. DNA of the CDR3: TGTGCCAGCGCGAGGGGCGGCACAGATACGCAGTATTTT.

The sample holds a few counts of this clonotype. CDR3 region: CSARDPWGIGRAEAFF. The CDR3 region has the DNA TGCAGTGCTAGAGACCCGTGGGGAATTGGACGCGCTGAAGCTTTCTTT. The chain employs TRBV20-1 and TRBJ1-1, with no clear D. V was clipped by 0 bases and J by 6 bases, with 20 bases between them. Germline V gene data show CDR1 as DFQATT and CDR2 as SNEGSKA (reference sequence). The CDR3 sequence is 16 residues long.

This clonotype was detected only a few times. CDR3 in amino acids: CASSTLLVSEAFF. CDR3 DNA sequence: TGTGCCAGCTCCACCCTACTAGTCTCTGAAGCTTTCTTT. The J gene is TRBJ1-1, the V gene TRBV12-3 or TRBV12-4; D gene uncertain. The ends were cut back, 8 bases at V and 6 bases at J, with 16 bases in the middle. This CDR3 region has 13 residues.